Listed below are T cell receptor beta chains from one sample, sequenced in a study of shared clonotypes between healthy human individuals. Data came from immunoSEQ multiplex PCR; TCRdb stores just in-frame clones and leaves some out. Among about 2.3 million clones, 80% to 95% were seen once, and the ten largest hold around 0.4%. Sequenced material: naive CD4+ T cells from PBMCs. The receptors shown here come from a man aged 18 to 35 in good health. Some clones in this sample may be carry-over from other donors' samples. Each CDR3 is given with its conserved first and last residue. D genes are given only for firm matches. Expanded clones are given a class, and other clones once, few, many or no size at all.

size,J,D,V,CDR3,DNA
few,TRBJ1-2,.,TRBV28,CASRAGGGYGYTF,TGTGCCAGCAGGGCCGGGGGCGGCTATGGCTACACCTTC
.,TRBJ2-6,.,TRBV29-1,CRLPGQQHSGANVLTF,TGCAGATTACCGGGACAACAACACTCTGGGGCCAACGTCCTGACTTTC
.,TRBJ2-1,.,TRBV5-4,CASSHLEGNEQFF,TGTGCCAGCAGCCATTTGGAGGGCAATGAGCAGTTCTTC
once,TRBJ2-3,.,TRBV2,CASSGGGRRTDTQYF,TGTGCCAGCAGTGGGGGTGGGCGCAGGACAGATACGCAGTATTTT
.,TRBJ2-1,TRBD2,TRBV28,CASSFSGTITYNEQFF,TGTGCCAGCAGTTTCTCGGGGACTATCACATACAATGAGCAGTTCTTC
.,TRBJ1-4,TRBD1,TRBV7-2,CASSPGQAKGGKLFF,TGTGCCAGCAGCCCGGGACAGGCCAAAGGGGGAAAACTGTTTTTT
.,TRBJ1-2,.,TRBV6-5,CASTLRGYGYTF,TGTGCCAGCACCTTACGGGGCTATGGCTACACCTTC
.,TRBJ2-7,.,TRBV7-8,CASSLAIRGPPYEQYF,TGTGCCAGCAGCTTAGCGATCAGGGGCCCGCCCTACGAGCAGTACTTC
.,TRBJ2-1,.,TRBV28,CASSLNRYNEQFF,TGTGCCAGCAGTCTAAACAGATACAATGAGCAGTTCTTC
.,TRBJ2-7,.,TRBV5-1,CASSPRTEPYEQYF,TGCGCCAGCAGCCCTCGGACAGAGCCTTACGAGCAGTACTTC
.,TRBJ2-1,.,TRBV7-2,CASSLYTGGEQFF,TGTGCCAGCAGCTTGTATACCGGGGGTGAGCAGTTCTTC